The 24 T cell receptor beta chains given below trace back to one sample, sequenced in a study of cytomegalovirus exposure and HLA in healthy donors. 60 Vbeta and 13 Jbeta primers were used in PCR. The protocol was immunoSEQ multiplex PCR, while the TCRdb copy is restricted to in-frame clones and leaves out a portion. The data contain about 130,000 clones, more than 80% of them singletons. Sequenced sample: PBMCs. The receptors originated from a man aged 25-45 years in good health and CMV-seronegative.

The J gene is TRBJ2-3, the V gene TRBV2, with D perhaps TRBD1 (5 bases). Germline V CDR1 and CDR2: SNHLY, FYNNEI. The CDR3 has 14 amino acids. The V end lost 4 bases, the J end lost 4 bases, and 12 bases lay between the germline ends. CDR3 loop: CASSGGTGPDTQYF. CDR3 coding DNA: TGTGCCAGCAGTGGGGGCACGGGCCCAGATACGCAGTATTTT.

The chain has TRBV4-1 and TRBJ2-3; 7 bases line up with TRBD1. The CDR3 consists of 14 residues. Germline V gene lookup returns CDR1 MGHRA and CDR2 YSYEKL. V lost 4 bases and J lost 1; bases outside the gene matches: 2. This CDR3 is CASSLGTGTDTQYF. CDR3 bases: TGCGCCAGCAGCCTTGGGACAGGCACAGATACGCAGTATTTT.

CDR3 loop: CASSFGDRDYRGEQFF. DNA for the CDR3: TGTGCCAGCAGCTTTGGGGACAGGGATTATCGAGGTGAGCAGTTCTTC. The rearrangement joins TRBV5-6 to TRBJ2-1; 9 bases are a match to TRBD1. This CDR3 has 16 residues. CDR1 and CDR2 (germline): SGHDT, YYEEEE. Losses at the gene ends were 2 bases for V and 9 bases for J; bases not matched to a gene: 12.

The rearrangement joins TRBV29-1 to TRBJ2-1, with 12 bases aligning to TRBD2. Germline assignment: CDR1 SQVTM and CDR2 ANQGSEA. The length of the CDR3 is 14 residues. The J segment lost 7 bases and the V segment lost 5 bases, leaving 6 bases of the junction unmatched. DNA for the CDR3: TGCAGCGTTCAAACCGGGACTAGCGGGAATGAGCAGTTCTTC. Translation: CSVQTGTSGNEQFF.

This chain uses TRBV7-9 with TRBJ1-5, with D perhaps TRBD1 (5 bases). CDR3 size: 12 residues. V shed 6 bases and J shed 5 bases, with 8 bases lying between them. Per the germline V gene, CDR1 is SEHNR and CDR2 is FQNEAQ (reference sequence). CDR3 protein: CASRIGDQPQHF. The CDR3 coding sequence is TGTGCCAGCAGGATAGGGGATCAGCCCCAGCATTTT.

The CDR3 protein is CATDPGQGADTQYF. The CDR3 region has the DNA TGTGCCACAGATCCGGGACAGGGGGCAGATACGCAGTATTTT. The chain joins TRBV6-1 to TRBJ2-3, with 11 bases aligning to TRBD1. The V and J ends lost 10 bases and 4 bases, in that order; junction bases with no gene match: 7. The germline V gene encodes CDR1 MNHNS and CDR2 SASEGT. The length of the CDR3 is 14 residues.

This chain connects TRBV6-5 to TRBJ2-3; possible D gene TRBD1, 5 bases. The CDR3 is made up of 14 amino acids. Germline loops: CDR1 MNHEY, CDR2 SVGAGI. Trimming cost V 3 bases and J 0 bases, with 7 bases left between them. CDR3 loop: CASSYQGSTDTQYF. CDR3 nucleotide sequence: TGTGCCAGCAGTTATCAGGGCAGCACAGATACGCAGTATTTT.

This clone was seen more than once but under ten times. The rearrangement links TRBV5-5 to TRBJ2-7; maybe TRBD1 (6 bases). Trimming stripped 4 bases from V and 1 base from J, with 12 bases between. This CDR3 contains 14 residues. CDR1 is SGHKS and CDR2 is YYEKEE in the germline V gene (reference sequence). The CDR3 is CASSRNQGSYEQYF. The CDR3 coding sequence is TGTGCCAGCAGCCGGAATCAGGGGTCCTACGAGCAGTACTTC. Full variable domain (outside the CDR3, taken from reference TRBV5-5 and TRBJ2-7): DAGVTQSPTHLIKTRGQQVTLRCSPISGHKSVSWYQQVLGQGPQFIFQYYEKEERGRGNFPDRFSARQFPNYSSELNVNALLLGDSALYLCASSRNQGSYEQYFGPGTRLTVT.

The chain recombines TRBV28 with TRBJ1-5, with D uncertain. This CDR3 contains 13 residues. V was clipped by 3 bases and J by 4 bases, with 7 bases between them. The germline CDR1 and CDR2 sequences are MDHEN and SYDVKM. Here the CDR3 reads CASSFGNNQPQHF. CDR3 DNA sequence: TGTGCCAGCAGTTTCGGGAATAATCAGCCCCAGCATTTT.

This chain uses TRBV28 with TRBJ2-7; the match to TRBD2 covers 7 bases. The CDR3 has 14 residues. Looked up from germline, CDR1 is MDHEN and CDR2 is SYDVKM. J lost 3 bases, V lost 8 bases, and 10 bases had no gene match. The CDR3 here is CASLNVGGNYEQYF. CDR3 in DNA: TGTGCCAGCCTCAATGTGGGGGGGAACTACGAGCAGTACTTC.

The gene calls are TRBV7-6 and TRBJ2-3, with TRBD2 as a possible D gene (5 bases). The CDR3 totals 16 residues. Germline V gene data show CDR1 as SGHVS and CDR2 as FNYEAQ. Trimming cost V 0 bases and J 0 bases, with 10 bases left between them. The CDR3 spells CASSLASRTSTDTQYF. DNA of the CDR3: TGTGCCAGCAGCTTAGCGTCCCGGACTAGCACAGATACGCAGTATTTT.

This clone appeared once. The V and J genes are TRBV6-5 and TRBJ2-1, with unresolved D. The germline V and J ends were trimmed by 2 bases and 9 bases, with 14 bases remaining between them. This CDR3 has 14 residues. Germline V CDR1 and CDR2: MNHEY, SVGAGI. The CDR3 DNA is TGTGCCAGCAGTTACGGGTTTGAAGGCGGTGAGCAGTTCTTC. This codes for CASSYGFEGGEQFF.

The CDR3 is CASIGTGGRDTEAFF. In nucleotides, the CDR3 is TGTGCCAGCATCGGAACAGGGGGAAGGGACACTGAAGCTTTCTTT. V and J are TRBV2 and TRBJ1-1, with TRBD1 matching 8 bases. The CDR3 runs 15 residues. Looked up from germline, CDR1 is SNHLY and CDR2 is FYNNEI. Unmatched junction bases numbered 10, after V lost 7 bases and J lost 3 bases.

The rearrangement links TRBV5-5 to TRBJ1-1; TRBD1 matches at 7 bases. Per germline, CDR1 SGHKS and CDR2 YYEKEE (reference sequence). V trimming: 1 base; J trimming: 7 bases; junction bases outside the gene matches: 1. The CDR3 length is 12 residues. The CDR3 nucleotides are TGTGCCAGCAGCTTGTGGGACAGTGAAGCTTTCTTT. This translates into CASSLWDSEAFF.

This clone has only one observation. V and J are TRBV7-9 and TRBJ1-5; D is unclear. Germline V gene sequence: CDR1 SEHNR, CDR2 FQNEAQ (reference sequence). The V end was cut by 2 bases, the J end by 4 bases, with 9 bases between. The CDR3 is made up of 14 amino acids. This CDR3 is CASSLSETNQPQHF. DNA of the CDR3: TGTGCCAGCAGCTTATCAGAGACTAATCAGCCCCAGCATTTT. The full variable domain, its missing parts supplied by reference TRBV7-9 and TRBJ1-5, is DTGVSQNPRHKITKRGQNVTFRCDPISEHNRLYWYRQTLGQGPEFLTYFQNEAQLEKSRLLSDRFSAERPKGSFSTLEIQRTEQGDSAMYLCASSLSETNQPQHFGDGTRLSIL.

A single count supports this clone. The chain uses TRBV12-2 and TRBJ2-7; TRBD2, the table's D call, lacks a check against the DNA. TRBV12-2 is flagged as a pseudogene. The CDR3 contains 16 residues. The CDR3: CASRSGTSGRRYEQYF. The CDR3 region has the DNA TGTGCAAGTCGCTCCGGGACTAGCGGGAGGAGGTACGAGCAGTACTTC.

The J gene is TRBJ2-2, the V gene TRBV7-2, with D possibly matching TRBD2 (5 bases). Per the germline V gene, CDR1 is SGHTA and CDR2 is FQGNSA. Trimming shortened V by 2 bases and J by 1 base, and 8 bases separated the two germline ends. The CDR3 has 15 amino acids. CDR3 sequence: CASSLTGRNTGELFF. CDR3 DNA: TGTGCCAGCAGCTTAACGGGAAGGAACACCGGGGAGCTGTTTTTT.

The chain carries TRBV6-1 and TRBJ2-7; D possibly corresponds to TRBD2 (6 bases). V was cut by 3 bases and J by 3 bases, with 9 bases left in between. The CDR3 runs 13 residues. Germline values: CDR1 MNHNS, CDR2 SASEGT. The CDR3 spells CASSDGGDYEQYF. CDR3 nucleotides: TGTGCCAGCAGTGACGGGGGTGACTACGAGCAGTACTTC.

A single count supports this clone. The chain is built from TRBV7-2 and TRBJ1-2; D gene unclear. CDR1 SGHTA and CDR2 FQGNSA come from the germline V gene. The V end was cut by 5 bases, the J end by 6 bases, with 16 bases between. The CDR3 sequence is 14 residues long. CDR3 region: CASSGSPGVDGYTF. CDR3 nucleotides: TGTGCCAGCAGCGGGAGCCCGGGAGTAGATGGCTACACCTTC.

J is TRBJ1-2 and V is TRBV7-8, with TRBD1 as a possible D gene (5 bases). Germline CDR1 reads SGHVS; CDR2 reads FQNEAQ. V lost 1 base, J lost 5 bases, and 8 bases lay in between. The CDR3 has 13 residues. The CDR3 nucleotides are TGTGCCAGCAGCTTAGAGGGGCGATATGGCTACACCTTC. Translation: CASSLEGRYGYTF.

J is TRBJ2-7 and V is TRBV11-3; 9 bases fit TRBD1. Unmatched junction bases numbered 1, after V lost 4 bases and J lost 6 bases. CDR3 length: 12 amino acids. The germline gives CDR1 SGHNT, CDR2 YENEEA. CDR3 region: CASSSTGGEQYF. CDR3 nucleotides: TGTGCCAGCAGCTCGACAGGGGGCGAGCAGTACTTC.

The chain is built from TRBV19 and TRBJ1-3; no clear D. From germline, CDR1 is LNHDA and CDR2 SQIVND (reference sequence). V was cut by 6 bases and J by 0 bases, with 12 bases left in between. This CDR3 region has 15 residues. CDR3 nucleotide sequence: TGTGCCAGTAGCCCCTCCAGAAGCTCTGGAAACACCATATATTTT. Protein sequence: CASSPSRSSGNTIYF.

A note on this clone: In the same sample, other DNA sequences code for this CDR3. This sequence joins TRBV28 and TRBJ2-7, with D uncertain. CDR3 size: 14 residues. Trimming pared 3 bases from V and 3 bases from J, leaving 12 bases between. CDR1 and CDR2 from the germline V gene are MDHEN and SYDVKM. In nucleotides, the CDR3 is TGTGCCAGCAGTTTGGTGGGTTCTAGCTACGAGCAGTACTTC. Translating gives CASSLVGSSYEQYF.

This clone has only a few counts. The V call is TRBV13, the J call TRBJ2-5; 7 bases are a match to TRBD2. With V trimmed by 5 bases and J by 2 bases, 5 bases remained unmatched. The CDR3 contains 14 residues. Germline V gene data show CDR1 as PRHDT and CDR2 as FYEKMQ (reference sequence). CDR3 bases: TGTGCCAGCAGCCGGCCGGGACTACAAGAGACCCAGTACTTC. Amino acid sequence: CASSRPGLQETQYF.